This T cell receptor beta chain appears in the sequencing data of a study of shared clonotypes between healthy human individuals. Points from the study as a whole: Relative to clonotypes present in all four donors, those not shared had lower generation probabilities.

Here immunoSEQ multiplex PCR was the method, and the copy in TCRdb shows in-frame clones only, minus some. Among 2 million to 3 million clones listed, more than 85% were seen once. Germline values: CDR1 SGHAT, CDR2 FQNNGV. The CDR3 runs to 13 residues. Trimming pared 4 bases from V and 1 base from J, leaving 8 bases between. This clone was observed a handful of times. Its antigen is unknown. Sequenced sample: naive CD4+ T cells from PBMCs. Specified subset: CD45RA+ positively selected. This rearrangement joins TRBV11-2 to TRBJ2-7; unclear D gene. The sequence was collected from a man aged 18 to 35 in good health. Some clones in this sample may be carry-over from other donors' samples. The CDR3 nucleotides are TGTGCCAGCAGCTCCGGAGTGTCCTACGAGCAGTACTTC. This gives the protein CASSSGVSYEQYF. Based on the CDR3 plus reference TRBV11-2 and TRBJ2-7, the full variable domain is EAGVAQSPRYKIIEKRQSVAFWCNPISGHATLYWYQQILGQGPKLLIQFQNNGVVDDSQLPKDRFSAERLKGVDSTLKIQPAKLEDSAVYLCASSSGVSYEQYFGPGTRLTVT.